Listed below are T cell receptor beta chains from one sample, sequenced in a study of blood T cell repertoires in COVID-19. The protocol was immunoSEQ multiplex PCR, while the TCRdb copy is restricted to in-frame clones and leaves out a portion. The sample carries some 90,000 clones, 89% recorded once. Sequenced input: peripheral blood. Receptors originate from a man in his fifties or sixties with acute or convalescent COVID-19. Each CDR3 is given with its conserved first and last residue. A D gene is named only where the DNA matches it firmly. Clone size, where shown, is once, few, many, or a class for clones that have expanded.

TRBV7-3	TRBJ2-2	TRBD2	NA	CASSPGGTGELFF	TGTGCCAGCAGCCCCGGGGGGACCGGGGAGCTGTTTTTT
TRBV5-1	TRBJ2-5	NA	NA	CASSLVPGGPETQYF	TGCGCCAGCAGCTTGGTACCGGGGGGCCCCGAGACCCAGTACTTC
TRBV7-9	TRBJ2-2	NA	few	CASSFGSTNTGELFF	TGTGCCAGCAGCTTCGGGAGCACGAACACCGGGGAGCTGTTTTTT
TRBV5-1	TRBJ2-7	TRBD1	NA	CASSFGTGGIREQYF	TGCGCCAGCAGCTTCGGGACAGGGGGCATTCGCGAGCAGTACTTC
TRBV5-1	TRBJ1-2	NA	NA	CASSSGSTYGYTF	TGCGCCAGCAGTTCAGGGTCGACCTATGGCTACACCTTC
TRBV2	TRBJ1-1	NA	NA	CASTLNPGGNTEAFF	TGTGCCAGCACCCTGAACCCGGGGGGGAACACTGAAGCTTTCTTT
TRBV27	TRBJ2-6	NA	NA	CASSSTISGANVLTF	TGTGCCAGCAGTTCCACTATCTCTGGGGCCAACGTCCTGACTTTC
TRBV6-5	TRBJ1-1	NA	NA	CASIRGGVNTEAFF	TGTGCTAGCATTCGGGGAGGGGTGAACACTGAAGCTTTCTTT
TRBV29-1	TRBJ1-5	NA	NA	CSVGQGGNQPQHF	TGCAGCGTTGGGCAGGGTGGCAATCAGCCCCAGCATTTT
TRBV18	TRBJ1-5	NA	NA	CASSIGGGSNQPQHF	TGTGCCAGCTCGATTGGGGGCGGGAGCAATCAGCCCCAGCATTTT
TRBV15	TRBJ2-5	NA	NA	CATSLTGETQYF	TGTGCCACCAGCCTGACGGGGGAGACCCAGTACTTC
TRBV28	TRBJ2-1	TRBD1	once	CASSHMGTAYNEQFF	TGTGCCAGCAGTCACATGGGGACAGCCTACAATGAGCAGTTCTTC
TRBV3-1/TRBV3-2	TRBJ1-6	NA	NA	CASSSTGNNSPLHF	TGTGCCAGCAGCAGTACCGGGAATAATTCACCCCTCCACTTT
TRBV6-2/TRBV6-3	TRBJ2-1	TRBD2	NA	CASSQALAGGQGEQFF	TGTGCCAGCAGTCAAGCACTAGCGGGGGGGCAGGGTGAGCAGTTCTTC
TRBV9	TRBJ2-5	NA	NA	CASSVGGKETQYF	TGTGCCAGCAGCGTAGGAGGGAAAGAGACCCAGTACTTC
TRBV7-2	TRBJ2-2	TRBD2	few	CASSLSLAGGLTGELFF	TGTGCCAGCAGCTTAAGCCTAGCGGGGGGACTCACCGGGGAGCTGTTTTTT
TRBV3-1/TRBV3-2	TRBJ1-1	NA	NA	CASSFQGMTEAFF	TGTGCCAGCAGCTTCCAGGGAATGACTGAAGCTTTCTTT
TRBV25-1	TRBJ2-2	NA	NA	CASSESQRGWTGELFF	TGTGCCAGCAGTGAATCTCAAAGGGGCTGGACCGGGGAGCTGTTTTTT
TRBV11-2	TRBJ1-2	NA	once	CASSLAGHEYGYTF	TGTGCCAGCAGCTTAGCGGGACACGAATATGGCTACACCTTC
TRBV5-6	TRBJ2-7	NA	many	CASSLFPREQYF	TGTGCCAGCAGCTTGTTCCCTCGGGAGCAGTACTTC
TRBV28	TRBJ1-2	NA	NA	CASNSRGDYGYTF	TGTGCCAGCAACTCCCGGGGGGACTATGGCTACACCTTC
TRBV28	TRBJ1-3	NA	NA	CASSLLARSGNTIYF	TGTGCCAGCAGTTTACTTGCCAGGTCGGGAAACACCATATATTTT